This T cell receptor (beta chain) was identified during a study of T cells in Graves' hyperthyroidism and ophthalmopathy. About the research overall: Peripheral blood samples were taken at initial diagnosis, prior to any treatment. Study conclusions and caveats: Patients with ophthalmopathy were separated from those with stable hyperthyroidism by a 13 V-J model.

Trimming removed 7 bases from V and 0 bases from J; junction bases left unmatched: 5. Germline V gives CDR1 MNHNS, CDR2 SASEGT. This CDR3 region has 14 residues. Remarks on this clonotype: Its antigen is currently unknown.

RNA transcripts were the template for amplifying TCR beta CDR3 regions. The TCR CDR3 first-round RT-PCR relied on the HTBI primer set. From the multiplex PCR reads, TCRdb called clonotypes with MiXCR, one entry per CDR3 protein. Among under 350,000 distinct CDR3 sequences listed, roughly 18% were seen once. Each diagnosis was grounded in clinical symptoms, serum thyroxine and TRAb, thyroid ultrasound, and orbital computed tomography. The specimen was blood. This TCR derives from a woman aged 45-60 years with Graves' hyperthyroidism. The V call is TRBV6-1, the J call TRBJ2-7; 8 bases fit TRBD1. The DNA for the CDR3 is TGTGCCAGCAAACTGACAGGGGCCTCCTACGAGCAGTACTTC. Translated, it gives CASKLTGASYEQYF.